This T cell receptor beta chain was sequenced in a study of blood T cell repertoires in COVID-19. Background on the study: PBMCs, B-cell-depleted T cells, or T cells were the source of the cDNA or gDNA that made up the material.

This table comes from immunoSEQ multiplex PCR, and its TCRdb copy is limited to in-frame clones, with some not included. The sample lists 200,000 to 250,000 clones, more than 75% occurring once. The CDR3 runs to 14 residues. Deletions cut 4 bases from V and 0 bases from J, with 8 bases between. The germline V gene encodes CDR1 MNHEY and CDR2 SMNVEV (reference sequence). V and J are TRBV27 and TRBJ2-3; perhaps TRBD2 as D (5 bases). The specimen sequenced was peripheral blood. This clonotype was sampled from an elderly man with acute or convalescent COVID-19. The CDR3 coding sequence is TGTGCCAGCAGTTCGGGCGGGAGCACAGATACGCAGTATTTT. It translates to CASSSGGSTDTQYF.